The next 17 T cell receptor beta chains were all read from a single sample in a study of sequential checkpoint blockade in melanoma. Treatment reported: randomized to nivolumab then ipilimumab (arm A) or the reverse (arm B). Sequencing was performed with immunoSEQ multiplex PCR; in TCRdb, only in-frame clones are kept and a portion is missing. This sample carries roughly 23,000 clones, approximately 71% of them seen once, and the ten largest clones take roughly a fifth. The material sequenced was CD8+ T cells sorted from blood (inferred from file names), taken from a patient given nivolumab and ipilimumab in sequence. These receptors were taken from a human donor with melanoma.

The J gene is TRBJ1-1, the V gene TRBV21-1; the table calls TRBD1, which could not be checked here. TRBV21-1 is a recognized pseudogene. The CDR3 runs to 17 residues. CDR3 loop: CASSQICTDRGYTEAFF. CDR3 nucleotides: TGTGCCAGCAGTCAAATTTGTACAGACAGAGGTTACACTGAAGCTTTCTTT.

This rearrangement joins TRBV6-4 to TRBJ2-3, with D possibly being TRBD1 (6 bases). V dropped 4 bases and J dropped 4 bases, with 21 bases sitting between them. Per germline, CDR1 MRHNA and CDR2 SNTAGT. The CDR3 totals 17 residues. In DNA form, the CDR3 reads TGTGCCAGCAGTGCAGGGATTGGGGGCGAATATTCAGATACGCAGTATTTT. Its translation is CASSAGIGGEYSDTQYF.

The rearrangement uses TRBV9 and TRBJ2-2; D gene ambiguous. CDR1 and CDR2 from the germline V gene are SGDLS and YYNGEE. The CDR3 has 14 amino acids. V dropped 5 bases and J dropped 2 bases, with 10 bases sitting between them. The CDR3 protein is CASSRGRNTGELFF. The CDR3 DNA sequence: TGTGCCAGCAGTCGCGGCCGCAACACCGGGGAGCTGTTTTTT.

The J gene is TRBJ2-1, the V gene TRBV4-1; TRBD2 agrees at 8 bases. Germline loops: CDR1 MGHRA, CDR2 YSYEKL. The V gene end was trimmed by 5 bases and the J gene end by 8 bases; junction bases not matched to a gene: 11. The CDR3 is 15 amino acids. The DNA of the CDR3 is TGCGCCAGCAGCAAACTCGGCGGGGGGCTCCATGAGCAGTTCTTC. This translates into CASSKLGGGLHEQFF.

This clone was counted only a few times. The chain links TRBV27 to TRBJ1-3, with TRBD1 as a possible D gene (6 bases). Germline values: CDR1 MNHEY, CDR2 SMNVEV (reference sequence). Trimming took 7 bases from V and 7 from J, leaving 8 bases between them. CDR3 length: 11 amino acids. This CDR3 reads CASKQGNTIYF. In DNA, the CDR3 is TGTGCCAGCAAACAGGGCAACACCATATATTTT.

The V and J genes are TRBV5-1 and TRBJ2-3; TRBD2 aligns across 16 bases. Germline V gives CDR1 SGHRS, CDR2 YFSETQ. V shed 2 bases, J shed 4 bases, and the junction held 4 bases outside the gene matches. The CDR3 is 17 amino acids. The CDR3 region is CASSLFGTSGGADTQYF. The CDR3 DNA reads TGCGCCAGCAGCTTATTCGGGACTAGCGGGGGGGCAGATACGCAGTATTTT.

This chain joins TRBV5-6 and TRBJ2-7; 9 bases agree with TRBD1. The CDR3 is made up of 14 amino acids. V lost 7 bases to trimming and J lost 5 bases; unmatched junction nucleotides: 10. CDR1 and CDR2 (germline): SGHDT, YYEEEE. The CDR3 loop reads CASGGGTGTNEQYF. For the CDR3, the DNA is TGTGCCAGCGGGGGGGGGACAGGGACCAACGAGCAGTACTTC.

There are a few counts of this clone. The CDR3 loop is CASSCSTESLRAYEQYF. For the CDR3, the DNA is TGTGCCAGCAGCTGTTCAACAGAGTCCTTGCGAGCCTACGAGCAGTACTTC. The V call is TRBV11-3, the J call TRBJ2-7; no definite D call. The CDR3 extends over 17 amino acids. V lost 4 bases to trimming and J lost 2 bases, with 21 bases between them. Germline V gives CDR1 SGHNT, CDR2 YENEEA.

The chain has TRBV6-5 and TRBJ1-5, with D unclear. CDR1 is MNHEY, CDR2 SVGAGI, per germline. CDR3 length: 13 residues. Between the trimmed V and J ends, which lost 0 bases and 4 bases, there was a span of 4 bases. The CDR3 DNA follows: TGTGCCAGCAGTTACTCAACTAATCAGCCCCAGCATTTT. Protein product: CASSYSTNQPQHF.

This clone has only a few counts. This chain joins TRBV23-1 and TRBJ2-1; 9 bases are shared with TRBD2. TRBV23-1 is classed as an ORF, of uncertain function. This CDR3 region has 15 residues. V shed 0 bases, J shed 5 bases, and the junction held 2 bases outside the gene matches. CDR3: CASSQSGLADNEQFF. The CDR3 DNA reads as TGCGCCAGCAGTCAATCGGGACTAGCAGACAATGAGCAGTTCTTC.

This clone appeared a few times. This rearrangement joins TRBV15 to TRBJ1-6; D uncertain. CDR1 and CDR2 from the germline V gene are LNHNV and YYDKDF (reference sequence). CDR3 length equals 17 residues. Trimming removed 0 bases from V and 3 bases from J, with 12 bases in between. The CDR3 DNA reads as TGTGCCACCAGCAGAGATTTCGAGGTTTACTATAATTCACCCCTCCACTTT. Translation: CATSRDFEVYYNSPLHF.

The CDR3 loop is CASSLGGQGWGNQPQHF. DNA of the CDR3: TGTGCCAGCAGCTTAGGGGGACAGGGCTGGGGGAATCAGCCCCAGCATTTT. The rearrangement uses TRBV7-9 and TRBJ1-5; 9 positions match TRBD1. Germline trimming cut 1 base from V and 4 bases from J; bases unmatched to any gene: 8. The CDR3 is 17 amino acids. Germline V lookup: CDR1 SEHNR, CDR2 FQNEAQ (reference sequence).

This sequence joins TRBV27 and TRBJ1-5, with a possible D match to TRBD1 (5 bases). CDR3 length: 14 amino acids. Trimming cost V 6 bases and J 3 bases, with 12 bases left between them. The germline V gene encodes CDR1 MNHEY and CDR2 SMNVEV (reference sequence). CDR3 bases: TGTGCCAGCAGGCGGGGGGTGGACAATCAGCCCCAGCATTTT. Translated: CASRRGVDNQPQHF.

This clone was counted only a few times. The chain uses TRBV9 and TRBJ2-7; tentative D call: TRBD2 (5 bases). The CDR3 is made up of 15 amino acids. Trimming pared 4 bases from V and 2 bases from J, leaving 16 bases between. The V gene's germline CDR1 is SGDLS and CDR2 YYNGEE. CDR3 in DNA: TGTGCCAGCAGCCCCGGCCCTCGCGGGCCCTACGAGCAGTACTTC. Translation gives CASSPGPRGPYEQYF.

V is TRBV5-6 and J is TRBJ1-2; the D is unclear. Trimming cost V 3 bases and J 0 bases, with 18 bases left between them. This CDR3 spans 17 amino acids. CDR1 is SGHDT, CDR2 YYEEEE, per germline. CDR3 DNA: TGTGCCAGCAGCTCCCGGTCCCCTACTACATCTAACTATGGCTACACCTTC. Encoded protein: CASSSRSPTTSNYGYTF.

DNA for the CDR3: TGTGCCAGCAGCTTGGGCGACAGGGCGTATTTT. Translation gives CASSLGDRAYF. The chain carries TRBV5-4 and TRBJ2-3; 7 positions agree with TRBD1. With V trimmed by 0 bases and J by 14 bases, 3 bases remained unmatched. The CDR3 contains 11 residues. The V gene's germline CDR1 is SGHNT and CDR2 YYREEE (reference sequence).

The rearrangement links TRBV7-9 to TRBJ2-5, with 8 bases that match TRBD1. Germline loops: CDR1 SEHNR, CDR2 FQNEAQ (reference sequence). After removal of 4 bases from V and 5 bases from J, the junction contained 6 bases not matched to a gene. The length of the CDR3 is 14 residues. CDR3 sequence (DNA): TGTGCCAGCAGCTGGACAGGGAGCGTGGAGACCCAGTACTTC. The encoded protein is CASSWTGSVETQYF. Combining the CDR3 with reference TRBV7-9 and TRBJ2-5 gives the whole variable domain DTGVSQNPRHKITKRGQNVTFRCDPISEHNRLYWYRQTLGQGPEFLTYFQNEAQLEKSRLLSDRFSAERPKGSFSTLEIQRTEQGDSAMYLCASSWTGSVETQYFGPGTRLLVL.